These 18 T cell receptor beta chains were all obtained from the same sample, sequenced in a study of neurological immune-mediated disorders. TCRdb itself ran the 5' RACE reads through MiXCR, one entry per CDR3 protein. Of under 60,000 distinct CDR3 sequences in the sample, 4.5% to 7% were seen once. The specimen sequenced was CD4+ T cells from blood. The receptors come from a woman between 18 and 29 years old with multiple sclerosis.

This clonotype has at least ten counts. The chain joins TRBV5-6 to TRBJ2-5; perhaps TRBD1 as D (6 bases). The V gene's germline CDR1 is SGHDT and CDR2 YYEEEE. The CDR3 runs to 14 residues. V was cut by 1 base and J by 5 bases, with 12 bases left in between. This CDR3 reads CASSLSYTGETQYF. The CDR3 DNA reads as TGTGCCAGCAGCTTGAGCTATACAGGGGAGACCCAGTACTTC.

This clonotype was observed many times. V and J are TRBV11-3 and TRBJ2-1; D is uncertain. The CDR3 is 14 amino acids. V shed 7 bases and J shed 6 bases, with 16 bases lying between them. The germline CDR1 and CDR2 sequences are SGHNT and YENEEA. DNA for the CDR3: TGTGCCAGCAAAAGTGGTATTCTGGGCAATGAGCAGTTCTTC. It codes for CASKSGILGNEQFF.

This clonotype came up many times. The chain has TRBV29-1 and TRBJ1-2, with 7 bases lining up with TRBD1. The ends lost 6 bases at V and 0 bases at J; junction bases unmatched: 4. The germline CDR1 and CDR2 sequences are SQVTM and ANQGSEA. The CDR3 sequence is 13 residues long. CDR3 coding DNA: TGCAGCGTGGGGACAGCTGCTAACTATGGCTACACCTTC. It translates to CSVGTAANYGYTF. Drawing the rest from reference TRBV29-1 and TRBJ1-2, the complete variable domain is SAVISQKPSRDICQRGTSLTIQCQVDSQVTMMFWYRQQPGQSLTLIATANQGSEATYESGFVIDKFPISRPNLTFSTLTVSNMSPEDSSIYLCSVGTAANYGYTFGSGTRLTVV.

This clonotype was recorded many times. The chain recombines TRBV20-1 with TRBJ2-5, with no clear D. Deletions cut 7 bases from V and 4 bases from J, with 4 bases between. Germline V CDR1 and CDR2: DFQATT, SNEGSKA (reference sequence). CDR3 size: 9 residues. DNA of the CDR3: TGCAGTGTAGGAGAGACCCAGTACTTC. It codes for CSVGETQYF.

This clonotype was picked up many times. No DNA is shown, since the ends of the CDR3 on it are uncertain; the CDR3 is the one TCRdb lists. This chain links TRBV5-6 with TRBJ2-3; the table calls TRBD1, which could not be checked here. The germline CDR1 and CDR2 sequences are SGHDT and YYEEEE. The CDR3 adds up to 15 amino acids, both ends counted. CDR3 in amino acids: CASSFWRGRTDTQYF.

This clonotype was picked up many times. This chain links TRBV29-1 with TRBJ2-1; 10 bases match TRBD2. The CDR3 consists of 13 residues. V shed 2 bases, J shed 6 bases, and the junction held 1 base outside the gene matches. Germline V gene data show CDR1 as SQVTM and CDR2 as ANQGSEA. The DNA for the CDR3 is TGCAGCGTTGAACAGCGGGAGGGCAATGAGCAGTTCTTC. Residues: CSVEQREGNEQFF.

Only one count was recorded for this clonotype. Relative to the germline gene, one junction end is altered; a read error may explain this. The J gene is TRBJ1-3, the V gene TRBV12-3 or TRBV12-4, with D unclear. The CDR3 runs 13 residues. CDR3 residues: CASRRVSGNTMYF. CDR3 coding DNA: TGTGCCAGCAGGCGGGTCTCTGGAAACACCATGTATTTT.

On this clonotype itself: A read error may produce the germline difference seen at one junction end. The CDR3 nucleotides read TGTGCCAGTAGCCCCCGTTTCAGGGAGGGACTAGCGGGAGGACAGAACACCGGGGAGTTGATTTTT. Translating it yields CASSPRFREGLAGGQNTGELIF. The genes are TRBV9 and TRBJ2-2; 15 nucleotides align to TRBD2. This CDR3 spans 22 amino acids. Germline V gene lookup returns CDR1 SGDLS and CDR2 YYNGEE.

This clonotype was seen more than once but under ten times. The chain carries TRBV12-3 or TRBV12-4 and TRBJ1-3; maybe TRBD1 (5 bases). The V gene lost 7 bases and the J gene lost 2 bases, with 9 bases spanning the gap. This CDR3 spans 13 amino acids. The CDR3 DNA is TGTGCCAGCATCCCAGGGCCTGGAAACACCATATATTTT. Its protein product is CASIPGPGNTIYF.

This clonotype appeared many times. The chain is built from TRBV20-1 and TRBJ2-3; the match to TRBD1 covers 9 bases. Germline-derived CDR1 and CDR2 are DFQATT and SNEGSKA (reference sequence). This CDR3 comprises 12 residues. V lost 4 bases, J lost 10 bases, and 6 bases stayed unmatched. CDR3 residues: CSATTDRGAQYF. The CDR3 nucleotides read TGCAGTGCTACAACGGACAGGGGAGCGCAGTATTTT.

Ten or more counts support this clonotype. The V call is TRBV11-3, the J call TRBJ2-2, with D perhaps TRBD1 or TRBD2 (5 bases each). Germline CDR1 SGHNT, CDR2 YENEEA. Trimming removed 4 bases at V and 6 bases at J, with 12 bases between. The CDR3 length is 14 residues. The CDR3, as DNA: TGTGCCAGCAGCTCCGGGACCTTGGCCGGGGAGCTGTTTTTT. This encodes CASSSGTLAGELFF. Drawing the rest from reference TRBV11-3 and TRBJ2-2, the complete variable domain is EAGVVQSPRYKIIEKKQPVAFWCNPISGHNTLYWYLQNLGQGPELLIRYENEEAVDDSQLPKDRFSAERLKGVDSTLKIQPAELGDSAVYLCASSSGTLAGELFFGEGSRLTVL.

This clonotype showed up many times. The chain is built from TRBV4-2 and TRBJ1-4; D unclear. In germline, CDR1 is LGHNA, CDR2 YNFKEQ. The germline V and J ends were trimmed by 1 base and 0 bases, with 12 bases remaining between them. This CDR3 region has 17 residues. CDR3 sequence reads: CASSQGARGTTNEKLFF. The CDR3 region has the DNA TGTGCCAGCAGCCAAGGGGCCCGGGGTACAACTAATGAAAAACTGTTTTTT.

This clonotype was seen at least ten times. This sequence joins TRBV29-1 and TRBJ1-2, with 9 positions matching TRBD1. This CDR3 has 11 residues. CDR1 is SQVTM, CDR2 ANQGSEA, per germline. Germline trimming cut 4 bases from V and 8 bases from J; bases unmatched to any gene: 2. This CDR3 is CSVGTGVGYTF. CDR3 in DNA: TGCAGCGTTGGGACAGGGGTGGGCTACACCTTC.

This clonotype was observed many times. The V and J genes are TRBV20-1 and TRBJ2-1; perhaps TRBD2 as D (5 bases). The V gene lost 4 bases and the J gene lost 8 bases, with 9 bases spanning the gap. The germline gives CDR1 DFQATT, CDR2 SNEGSKA (reference sequence). CDR3 length: 11 residues. In DNA form, the CDR3 reads TGCAGTGCTATGGGAGTTTATGAGCAGTTCTTC. It specifies CSAMGVYEQFF.

The chain uses TRBV30 and TRBJ1-2, with D uncertain. The V end was cut by 2 bases, the J end by 4 bases, with 17 bases between. Germline CDR1 GTSNPN, CDR2 SVGIG (reference sequence). This CDR3 is built from 15 residues. Here the CDR3 DNA reads TGTGCCTGGAGTTGGTCGGGTGAAAGTAGCTATGGCTACACCTTC. Translated, it gives CAWSWSGESSYGYTF.

This clonotype was counted only a few times. J is TRBJ2-3 and V is TRBV2; D unresolved. The germline gives CDR1 SNHLY, CDR2 FYNNEI. CDR3 length equals 17 residues. The V gene lost 6 bases and the J gene lost 6 bases, with 25 bases spanning the gap. CDR3 nucleotide sequence: TGTGCCAGCAGAGCCCTAGTTTCTACACGCCTATCGGATACGCAGTATTTT. It is translated as CASRALVSTRLSDTQYF.

This clonotype was counted at least ten times. The rearrangement joins TRBV20-1 to TRBJ2-4, with 7 bases matching TRBD2. The CDR3 is made up of 13 amino acids. J gave up 8 bases and V 0 bases, and 4 bases lay outside the gene matches. Per the germline V gene, CDR1 is DFQATT and CDR2 is SNEGSKA (reference sequence). The chain's CDR3 is CSAREGGVDIQYF. DNA for the CDR3: TGCAGTGCTAGAGAGGGGGGGGTAGACATTCAGTACTTC.

This clonotype was observed a few times. The gene calls are TRBV19 and TRBJ1-2; maybe TRBD1 (5 bases). V shed 4 bases and J shed 8 bases, with 17 bases lying between them. CDR3 length: 14 amino acids. CDR1 is LNHDA, CDR2 SQIVND, per germline (reference sequence). The CDR3: CASSTILGGAGYTF. The CDR3 DNA is TGTGCCAGTAGTACGATTTTGGGAGGGGCGGGCTACACCTTC. Complete variable domain (other parts from reference TRBV19 and TRBJ1-2): DGGITQSPKYLFRKEGQNVTLSCEQNLNHDAMYWYRQDPGQGLRLIYYSQIVNDFQKGDIAEGYSVSREKKESFPLTVTSAQKNPTAFYLCASSTILGGAGYTFGSGTRLTVV.